Included here is one T cell receptor beta chain sequence, with context. Antigen unknown. The method was immunoSEQ multiplex PCR; TCRdb's version includes in-frame clones alone and lacks a portion of them. This sample has just under 150,000 clones, with roughly 88% found just once. These data originate in a study of T cell responses to AZD1222 COVID-19 vaccine. The CDR3 extends over 16 amino acids. Losses at the gene ends were 4 bases for V and 7 bases for J; bases not matched to a gene: 12. Germline assignment: CDR1 MNHEY and CDR2 SVGEGT. Findings and caveats of the study: Breadth and depth of Spike-specific TCRs rose after two AZD1222 doses. Only a handful of AZD1222 recipients were seropositive at baseline.

This receptor was obtained from an adult who received the MenACWY meningococcal vaccine as a control. This material consisted of peripheral blood, taken 28 days after the second dose of the MenACWY control vaccine. The rearrangement uses TRBV6-2 or TRBV6-3 and TRBJ1-5, with 8 bases aligning to TRBD1. The CDR3: CASSSFGQGPGQPQHF. In DNA, the CDR3 is TGTGCCAGCAGTTCCTTCGGACAGGGTCCAGGGCAGCCCCAGCATTTT.